What follows are 29 T cell receptor beta chains derived from one specimen sequenced in a study of T-cell memory formation after mild COVID-19. MiXCR, applied by TCRdb to the 5' RACE reads, yields one record per CDR3 protein. The sample records about half a million distinct CDR3 sequences, approximately 18% being singletons. Specimen: PBMCs or a T cell subset sorted from them (not recorded which). These receptors were obtained from an adult woman who had mild COVID-19 (a few samples of this study predate the infection). Cell type and time point are not known.

The sample holds a few counts of this clonotype. The chain uses TRBV12-3 or TRBV12-4 and TRBJ2-1; 14 bases are shared with TRBD2. The V gene end was trimmed by 6 bases and the J gene end by 9 bases; junction bases not matched to a gene: 7. CDR3 length equals 15 residues. The CDR3 loop is CASRPGLAGVGEQFF. The CDR3 nucleotides are TGTGCCAGCAGACCGGGACTAGCGGGAGTTGGTGAGCAGTTCTTC.

This clonotype has just a few counts. The chain joins TRBV7-2 to TRBJ2-3; D is undetermined. In germline, CDR1 is SGHTA, CDR2 FQGNSA. CDR3 length: 14 amino acids. Trimming removed 4 bases from V and 1 base from J, with 9 bases in between. CDR3 coding DNA: TGTGCCAGCAGCTCAAATGGACGCACAGATACGCAGTATTTT. This codes for CASSSNGRTDTQYF.

This rearrangement joins TRBV9 to TRBJ2-7; 8 bases agree with TRBD1. From germline, CDR1 is SGDLS and CDR2 YYNGEE. CDR3 length: 14 amino acids. V trimming: 2 bases; J trimming: 2 bases; junction bases outside the gene matches: 3. For the CDR3, the DNA is TGTGCCAGCAGCGTCACAGGGGGACCCTACGAGCAGTACTTC. As protein: CASSVTGGPYEQYF.

This clonotype was observed a handful of times. The J gene is TRBJ1-1, the V gene TRBV7-9; 9 bases are shared with TRBD1. Trimming cost V 4 bases and J 4 bases; bases outside gene matches: 10. The germline gives CDR1 SEHNR, CDR2 FQNEAQ (reference sequence). The CDR3 runs to 16 residues. The CDR3 loop reads CASSSSTGGLGTEAFF. CDR3 DNA sequence: TGTGCCAGCAGCTCCAGCACAGGGGGCTTGGGCACTGAAGCTTTCTTT.

In its sample, this clonotype was seen a few times. This chain uses TRBV20-1 with TRBJ2-2; TRBD2 aligns across 7 bases. CDR1 DFQATT and CDR2 SNEGSKA come from the germline V gene (reference sequence). CDR3 length equals 14 residues. Trimming cost V 6 bases and J 0 bases; bases outside gene matches: 4. The DNA for the CDR3 is TGCAGTGCAGTAGCGGGCGCGAACACCGGGGAGCTGTTTTTT. Translation: CSAVAGANTGELFF.

In its sample, this clonotype was seen a few times. The rearrangement joins TRBV4-1 to TRBJ1-5, with D uncertain. Looked up from germline, CDR1 is MGHRA and CDR2 is YSYEKL. The CDR3 totals 15 residues. Deletions cut 3 bases from V and 7 bases from J, with 16 bases between. The CDR3 sequence is CASSQEANPGQPQHF. The CDR3 region has the DNA TGCGCCAGCAGCCAGGAAGCCAACCCGGGGCAGCCCCAGCATTTT.

This clonotype was found a few times. J is TRBJ1-5 and V is TRBV7-2; D not certain. The germline V gene has CDR1 SGHTA and CDR2 FQGNSA. The CDR3 has 12 amino acids. Trimming removed 4 bases at V and 5 bases at J, with 6 bases between. Here the CDR3 reads CASSSQDQPQHF. As DNA, the CDR3 is TGTGCCAGCAGCTCCCAAGATCAGCCCCAGCATTTT.

The V gene is TRBV7-9, the J gene TRBJ2-2; 9 bases match TRBD2. Germline V gives CDR1 SEHNR, CDR2 FQNEAQ (reference sequence). With 1 base clipped from V and 4 bases from J, the junction kept 4 bases outside the gene matches. This CDR3 contains 16 residues. The CDR3 reads CASSLGAGGRTGELFF. Written as DNA, the CDR3 is TGTGCCAGCAGCTTAGGTGCGGGAGGGCGCACCGGGGAGCTGTTTTTT.

J is TRBJ1-2 and V is TRBV4-1; the match to TRBD1 covers 8 bases. The germline gives CDR1 MGHRA, CDR2 YSYEKL. Unmatched junction bases numbered 18, after V lost 4 bases and J lost 5 bases. This CDR3 comprises 18 residues. The CDR3 sequence: CASSRNPPTGGREYGYTF. The CDR3 nucleotides read TGCGCCAGCAGCCGTAATCCCCCTACAGGGGGAAGGGAGTATGGCTACACCTTC.

This chain connects TRBV20-1 to TRBJ2-3; 8 nucleotides agree with TRBD2. CDR3 length: 14 residues. After removal of 7 bases from V and 4 bases from J, the junction contained 10 bases not matched to a gene. Germline V lookup: CDR1 DFQATT, CDR2 SNEGSKA (reference sequence). The CDR3 DNA reads as TGCAGTGGTTTCGGCGGGGGGCGGGCAGATACGCAGTATTTT. It translates to CSGFGGGRADTQYF.

The chain joins TRBV25-1 to TRBJ1-1; 7 bases map to TRBD1. Per germline, CDR1 MGHDK and CDR2 SYGVNS. This CDR3 region has 13 residues. The ends lost 1 base at V and 4 bases at J; junction bases unmatched: 0. The CDR3 region is CASSESGGTEAFF. The CDR3 nucleotides are TGTGCCAGCAGTGAATCAGGGGGCACTGAAGCTTTCTTT.

This clonotype came up a few times. The V gene is TRBV27, the J gene TRBJ1-1, with TRBD1 matching over 12 bases. Germline trimming cut 5 bases from V and 5 bases from J; bases unmatched to any gene: 9. CDR1 and CDR2 (germline): MNHEY, SMNVEV (reference sequence). CDR3 size: 16 residues. The CDR3 nucleotides read TGTGCCAGCAGTCTCGGGACAGGGGGCCAGGGGACTGAAGCTTTCTTT. It specifies CASSLGTGGQGTEAFF.

The V call is TRBV10-3, the J call TRBJ2-1; tentatively, D is TRBD1 (6 bases). This CDR3 region has 17 residues. V lost 2 bases, J lost 0 bases, and 14 bases lay in between. Germline V gene lookup returns CDR1 ENHRY and CDR2 SYGVKD. The CDR3 protein is CAISERTGDISYNEQFF. CDR3 bases: TGTGCCATCAGTGAGAGAACCGGGGACATCTCCTACAATGAGCAGTTCTTC.

This clonotype has a handful of counts. This sequence joins TRBV11-2 and TRBJ2-2; 11 nucleotides line up with TRBD2. This CDR3 spans 18 amino acids. From germline, CDR1 is SGHAT and CDR2 FQNNGV. V shed 5 bases and J 1 base; nucleotides not matched to a gene: 9. The CDR3 DNA follows: TGTGCCAGCAGCCCTCCGCCGGGGACTAGCGGGAACACCGGGGAGCTGTTTTTT. Its translation: CASSPPPGTSGNTGELFF. The whole variable domain, filled in from reference TRBV11-2 and TRBJ2-2, reads EAGVAQSPRYKIIEKRQSVAFWCNPISGHATLYWYQQILGQGPKLLIQFQNNGVVDDSQLPKDRFSAERLKGVDSTLKIQPAKLEDSAVYLCASSPPPGTSGNTGELFFGEGSRLTVL.

The V gene is TRBV6-5, the J gene TRBJ1-2, with 12 bases fitting TRBD1. With V trimmed by 2 bases and J by 2 bases, 3 bases remained unmatched. Germline V gene lookup returns CDR1 MNHEY and CDR2 SVGAGI. This CDR3 region has 16 residues. Here the CDR3 reads CASSYTGTGGNYGYTF. In DNA form, the CDR3 reads TGTGCCAGCAGTTACACCGGGACAGGGGGCAACTATGGCTACACCTTC.

The chain couples TRBV6-6 to TRBJ1-5; a possible D gene is TRBD1 (5 bases). V lost 7 bases, J lost 9 bases, and 16 bases lay in between. The germline V gene encodes CDR1 MNHNY and CDR2 SVGAGI (reference sequence). The CDR3 consists of 13 residues. CDR3 region: CASTNTRGWPQHF. CDR3 sequence (DNA): TGTGCCAGCACCAACACTCGGGGGTGGCCCCAGCATTTT.

The rearrangement joins TRBV18 to TRBJ2-7; TRBD1 agrees at 10 bases. Trimming cost V 3 bases and J 0 bases; bases outside gene matches: 8. The CDR3 extends over 17 amino acids. Germline-derived CDR1 and CDR2 are KGHSH and LQKENI. This CDR3 is CASSPLARTGGSYEQYF. The CDR3 region has the DNA TGTGCCAGCTCACCCCTTGCACGGACAGGGGGCTCCTACGAGCAGTACTTC.

This clonotype was seen many times. The chain couples TRBV2 to TRBJ2-3, with D tentatively TRBD1 or TRBD2 (5 bases each). The germline V gene encodes CDR1 SNHLY and CDR2 FYNNEI. The germline V and J ends were trimmed by 4 bases and 0 bases, with 11 bases remaining between them. CDR3 size: 15 residues. CDR3 in amino acids: CASSAGTHSTDTQYF. CDR3 in DNA: TGTGCCAGCAGTGCGGGGACCCATAGCACAGATACGCAGTATTTT.

Written as DNA, the CDR3 is TGTGCCACCAGTGGGACAGGGGCCGTCGCTGAAGCTTTCTTT. As protein: CATSGTGAVAEAFF. J is TRBJ1-1 and V is TRBV24-1, with TRBD1 matching over 9 bases. CDR1 is KGHDR, CDR2 SFDVKD, per germline. The V and J ends lost 5 bases and 6 bases, in that order; junction bases with no gene match: 6. This CDR3 region has 14 residues.

The chain recombines TRBV3-1 with TRBJ2-7; 11 bases map to TRBD2. This CDR3 spans 14 amino acids. With V trimmed by 7 bases and J by 1 base, 3 bases remained unmatched. Germline V gives CDR1 LGHDT, CDR2 YNNKEL (reference sequence). CDR3 DNA sequence: TGTGCCAGCACCACTAGCGGGGGATCCTACGAGCAGTACTTC. Translating it yields CASTTSGGSYEQYF.

About this clonotype itself: This CDR3 is missing its conserved last phenylalanine or tryptophan, likely due to a read error. The DNA is omitted, as the CDR3 cannot be located on it reliably, and the CDR3 follows TCRdb's listing. The genes are TRBV13 and TRBJ1-5; TRBD1, the table's D call, lacks a check against the DNA. CDR1 is PRHDT, CDR2 FYEKMQ, per germline (reference sequence). The CDR3 contains 10 residues when both ends are counted. The CDR3 is CASSSDRGPV.

The DNA of the CDR3 is TGCGCCAGCAGTGAGGGACTAGCGGGGAACGAGCAGTACTTC. Protein: CASSEGLAGNEQYF. V is TRBV10-2 and J is TRBJ2-7; 12 bases are shared with TRBD2. Germline V gene lookup returns CDR1 WSHSY and CDR2 SAAADI. The junction had 1 base not matched to a gene; V was cut back by 2 bases and J by 5 bases. CDR3 length equals 14 residues.

V gene TRBV13 combines with J gene TRBJ1-1, with 9 positions matching TRBD1. Germline V CDR1 and CDR2: PRHDT, FYEKMQ (reference sequence). The V gene end was trimmed by 5 bases and the J gene end by 1 base; junction bases not matched to a gene: 5. This CDR3 region has 15 residues. CDR3 region: CASSGQGRGNTEAFF. In DNA, the CDR3 is TGTGCCAGCAGCGGACAGGGGCGAGGGAACACTGAAGCTTTCTTT. Together with reference TRBV13 and TRBJ1-1, the CDR3 gives the full variable domain: AAGVIQSPRHLIKEKRETATLKCYPIPRHDTVYWYQQGPGQDPQFLISFYEKMQSDKGSIPDRFSAQQFSDYHSELNMSSLELGDSALYFCASSGQGRGNTEAFFGQGTRLTVV.

J is TRBJ2-7 and V is TRBV12-3 or TRBV12-4; D perhaps matches TRBD2 (5 bases). The CDR3 runs 11 residues. V lost 6 bases, J lost 6 bases, and 9 bases lay in between. The CDR3 DNA reads as TGTGCCAGCAGACGCGGGTTCGAGCAGTACTTC. Its protein is CASRRGFEQYF.

This clonotype turned up a few times. This sequence joins TRBV9 and TRBJ2-7; D is perhaps TRBD1 or TRBD2 (6 bases each). The CDR3 is made up of 14 amino acids. The germline V and J ends were trimmed by 4 bases and 6 bases, with 17 bases remaining between them. Germline V gene sequence: CDR1 SGDLS, CDR2 YYNGEE. DNA of the CDR3: TGTGCCAGCAGCACCGGAGGGGGTCCTTTCGAGCAGTACTTC. Amino acid sequence: CASSTGGGPFEQYF.

A few counts support this clonotype. This chain connects TRBV7-9 to TRBJ1-4; D remains ambiguous. V was pared by 4 bases and J by 5 bases, with 20 bases between. Germline V lookup: CDR1 SEHNR, CDR2 FQNEAQ (reference sequence). The CDR3 has 17 residues. CDR3 protein: CASSSKYVTTGNEKLFF. CDR3 DNA: TGTGCCAGCAGCTCCAAATACGTGACCACGGGGAATGAAAAACTGTTTTTT.

This clonotype appeared a few times. The rearrangement joins TRBV10-3 to TRBJ2-3; 12 bases are a match to TRBD2. J gave up 0 bases and V 10 bases, and 11 bases lay outside the gene matches. The CDR3 extends over 17 amino acids. Looked up from germline, CDR1 is ENHRY and CDR2 is SYGVKD. As DNA, the CDR3 is TGTGCCACCTCCACCGCTCTAGCGGGAGGGAGCACAGATACGCAGTATTTT. It encodes CATSTALAGGSTDTQYF.

This clonotype appeared a few times. The chain has TRBV20-1 and TRBJ2-3; D is undetermined. Germline V gives CDR1 DFQATT, CDR2 SNEGSKA (reference sequence). The CDR3 runs 13 residues. V was cut by 6 bases and J by 11 bases, with 21 bases left in between. For the CDR3, the DNA is TGCAGTGCAGGCAGGTGGATGGATTGGAGGCAGTATTTT. Its protein product is CSAGRWMDWRQYF.

V gene TRBV7-2 combines with J gene TRBJ2-7; TRBD1 matches 7 bases. CDR3 size: 14 residues. The germline CDR1 and CDR2 sequences are SGHTA and FQGNSA. V lost 10 bases to trimming and J lost 0 bases; unmatched junction nucleotides: 9. CDR3: CATRTGLSSYEQYF. The DNA for the CDR3 is TGTGCCACCCGGACAGGCCTCAGCTCCTACGAGCAGTACTTC.